A single sample gave rise to the 27 T cell receptor beta chains below, sequenced in a study of cytomegalovirus exposure and HLA in healthy donors. 60 Vbeta and 13 Jbeta primers were used in PCR. Profiling relied on immunoSEQ multiplex PCR, and the TCRdb table lists in-frame clones only, not all of them. The table lists 100,000 or so clones, less than 80% of them singletons. What was sequenced was PBMCs. These receptors all stem from a man aged 25 to 45 in good health and CMV-seropositive.

The chain couples TRBV7-9 to TRBJ2-2; 7 positions agree with TRBD2. The germline CDR1 and CDR2 sequences are SEHNR and FQNEAQ (reference sequence). This CDR3 has 18 residues. With 5 bases clipped from V and 0 bases from J, the junction kept 12 bases outside the gene matches. The CDR3 DNA sequence: TGTGCCAGCAGCCGGGGGACTACAGCTTCTCCGAACACCGGGGAGCTGTTTTTT. This codes for CASSRGTTASPNTGELFF.

The rearrangement uses TRBV7-6 and TRBJ2-2; TRBD1 matches 9 bases. The CDR3 runs 15 residues. With 6 bases clipped from V and 4 bases from J, the junction kept 6 bases outside the gene matches. Germline V gene data show CDR1 as SGHVS and CDR2 as FNYEAQ. CDR3 nucleotide sequence: TGTGCCAGCAGACAACAGGGGGCGGGCACCGGGGAGCTGTTTTTT. This encodes CASRQQGAGTGELFF.

This clone has only a few counts. The gene calls are TRBV19 and TRBJ2-6; D unclear. The germline V and J ends were trimmed by 3 bases and 0 bases, with 9 bases remaining between them. CDR1 is LNHDA and CDR2 is SQIVND in the germline V gene (reference sequence). The CDR3 is made up of 16 amino acids. The CDR3 region has the DNA TGTGCCAGTAGTATTTCGTCGGGCTCTGGGGCCAACGTCCTGACTTTC. Translating it yields CASSISSGSGANVLTF.

V gene TRBV6-5 combines with J gene TRBJ1-2; 8 bases line up with TRBD1. From germline, CDR1 is MNHEY and CDR2 SVGAGI. V trimming: 1 base; J trimming: 1 base; junction bases outside the gene matches: 5. The CDR3 is made up of 16 amino acids. CDR3 coding DNA: TGTGCCAGCAGTTACTTCGAGGGACAGGATAACTATGGCTACACCTTC. Its translation is CASSYFEGQDNYGYTF.

The chain joins TRBV5-1 to TRBJ1-1; D is unresolved. This CDR3 comprises 14 residues. The V end was cut by 5 bases, the J end by 1 base, with 12 bases between. The germline V gene has CDR1 SGHRS and CDR2 YFSETQ. CDR3 protein: CASSQALENTEAFF. In nucleotides, the CDR3 is TGCGCCAGCAGTCAAGCATTAGAGAACACTGAAGCTTTCTTT.

The V call is TRBV5-1, the J call TRBJ2-7, with TRBD1 as a possible D gene (5 bases). In germline, CDR1 is SGHRS, CDR2 YFSETQ. The CDR3 is 16 amino acids. Deletions cut 0 bases from V and 0 bases from J, with 13 bases between. The CDR3 DNA is TGCGCCAGCAGCTTGGGGGGCTATGCCAGCTCCTACGAGCAGTACTTC. Its translation: CASSLGGYASSYEQYF.

The CDR3 nucleotides read TGTGCCAGCAGCGGCCCTTTCAGGGGGAGTAGGGCTTTCTTT. Translation: CASSGPFRGSRAFF. The V gene is TRBV2, the J gene TRBJ1-1; 7 bases are shared with TRBD1. The CDR3 contains 14 residues. CDR1 SNHLY and CDR2 FYNNEI come from the germline V gene. The V and J ends lost 6 bases and 11 bases, in that order; junction bases with no gene match: 15.

The V and J genes are TRBV10-3 and TRBJ1-2; 9 nucleotides align to TRBD1. Losses at the gene ends were 4 bases for V and 2 bases for J; bases not matched to a gene: 2. Germline CDR1 is ENHRY and CDR2 is SYGVKD. This CDR3 is 14 amino acids long. The CDR3 spells CAISGTGDNYGYTF. CDR3 coding DNA: TGTGCCATCAGTGGGACAGGGGACAACTATGGCTACACCTTC.

This clone showed up just a few times. The rearrangement joins TRBV4-2 to TRBJ1-6, with no clear D. Per the germline V gene, CDR1 is LGHNA and CDR2 is YNFKEQ. This CDR3 has 15 residues. V lost 0 bases and J 8 bases, leaving 11 bases between the germline ends. CDR3 sequence (DNA): TGTGCCAGCAGCCAAGAGTCATGGTCAGATTCACCCCTCCACTTT. Its translation: CASSQESWSDSPLHF.

DNA for the CDR3: TGTGCCAGCAGCTTGAGGGCGGGAACTGAAGCTTTCTTT. Protein product: CASSLRAGTEAFF. The chain is built from TRBV11-2 and TRBJ1-1; D remains ambiguous. CDR3 length: 13 residues. Trimming removed 3 bases from V and 5 bases from J, with 10 bases in between. Germline V gene sequence: CDR1 SGHAT, CDR2 FQNNGV.

This rearrangement joins TRBV2 to TRBJ2-2; tentatively, D is TRBD2 (5 bases). The V end was cut by 4 bases, the J end by 6 bases, with 15 bases between. The CDR3 runs to 15 residues. From germline, CDR1 is SNHLY and CDR2 FYNNEI. In DNA, the CDR3 is TGTGCCAGCAGTGTAACGACACTAGTAGCCGGGGAGCTGTTTTTT. Translated, it gives CASSVTTLVAGELFF.

The J gene is TRBJ1-2, the V gene TRBV9; 7 nucleotides align to TRBD1. Germline loops: CDR1 SGDLS, CDR2 YYNGEE. The CDR3 is made up of 12 amino acids. Trimming took 4 bases from V and 8 from J; bases not matched to a gene: 5. Here the CDR3 DNA reads TGTGCCAGCAGCAGAACAGGGGTCGGCTACACCTTC. Its protein product is CASSRTGVGYTF.

This clone was seen more than once but under ten times. The chain joins TRBV14 to TRBJ1-1; perhaps TRBD1 as D (6 bases). The CDR3 spans 15 residues. V lost 4 bases and J lost 7, with 19 bases in between. CDR1 is SGHDN and CDR2 is FVKESK in the germline V gene. The CDR3 coding sequence is TGTGCCAGCAGCCGCCCCTTTGGACAGCCCCGTGAAGCTTTCTTT. Translation gives CASSRPFGQPREAFF. The full variable domain, rest sourced from reference TRBV14 and TRBJ1-1, is EAGVTQFPSHSVIEKGQTVTLRCDPISGHDNLYWYRRVMGKEIKFLLHFVKESKQDESGMPNNRFLAERTGGTYSTLKVQPAELEDSGVYFCASSRPFGQPREAFFGQGTRLTVV.

The chain couples TRBV10-1 to TRBJ2-7; TRBD1 is a possible D gene (5 bases). The CDR3 contains 13 residues. V lost 4 bases, J lost 2 bases, and 9 bases lay in between. Germline V gene lookup returns CDR1 WNHNN and CDR2 SYGVQD (reference sequence). For the CDR3, the DNA is TGCGCCAGCAGTGTGGGGCAGGCCTACGAGCAGTACTTC. It is translated as CASSVGQAYEQYF.

This chain joins TRBV29-1 and TRBJ1-3; possibly TRBD1 for D (5 bases). V shed 3 bases and J shed 2 bases, with 11 bases lying between them. Germline-derived CDR1 and CDR2 are SQVTM and ANQGSEA. The CDR3 covers 14 residues. The CDR3 here is CSVDTGDTGNTIYF. CDR3 bases: TGCAGCGTTGATACGGGGGATACTGGAAACACCATATATTTT.

This clone was detected only a few times. Written as DNA, the CDR3 is TGTGCCAGCAGCTTAGAATACGGGAACGAGCAGTACTTC. Translated: CASSLEYGNEQYF. The J gene is TRBJ2-7, the V gene TRBV7-9; TRBD2 is a possible D gene (5 bases). The ends were cut back, 1 base at V and 5 bases at J, with 9 bases in the middle. Per the germline V gene, CDR1 is SEHNR and CDR2 is FQNEAQ (reference sequence). The CDR3 has 13 amino acids. Full variable domain (remainder filled in from reference TRBV7-9 and TRBJ2-7): DTGVSQNPRHKITKRGQNVTFRCDPISEHNRLYWYRQTLGQGPEFLTYFQNEAQLEKSRLLSDRFSAERPKGSFSTLEIQRTEQGDSAMYLCASSLEYGNEQYFGPGTRLTVT.

The genes are TRBV7-9 and TRBJ1-2; D not certain. Trimming took off 4 bases at V and 0 bases at J, with 6 bases between the two ends. This CDR3 has 13 residues. Germline assignment: CDR1 SEHNR and CDR2 FQNEAQ (reference sequence). This CDR3 is CASSSKPNYGYTF. In DNA, the CDR3 is TGTGCCAGCAGCTCTAAACCTAACTATGGCTACACCTTC.

The V gene is TRBV7-8, the J gene TRBJ1-5; no firm D call. Trimming shortened V by 5 bases and J by 5 bases, and 10 bases separated the two germline ends. Germline loops: CDR1 SGHVS, CDR2 FQNEAQ. This CDR3 has 13 amino acids. The CDR3 reads CASSPSGYQPQHF. CDR3 bases: TGTGCCAGCAGCCCGAGCGGATATCAGCCCCAGCATTTT.

The V and J genes are TRBV5-4 and TRBJ2-2; D not certain. The germline V and J ends were trimmed by 2 bases and 2 bases, with 4 bases remaining between them. Germline V gives CDR1 SGHNT, CDR2 YYREEE (reference sequence). This CDR3 region has 13 residues. CDR3 protein: CASSLINTGELFF. DNA of the CDR3: TGTGCCAGCAGCTTAATAAACACCGGGGAGCTGTTTTTT.

The J gene is TRBJ2-2, the V gene TRBV4-1; the match to TRBD2 covers 15 bases. V shed 4 bases, J shed 6 bases, and the junction held 6 bases outside the gene matches. The CDR3 totals 17 residues. Germline V gene sequence: CDR1 MGHRA, CDR2 YSYEKL. CDR3 sequence: CASSRTSGGAEAGELFF. The CDR3 DNA reads as TGCGCCAGCAGCCGGACTAGCGGGGGGGCCGAAGCCGGGGAGCTGTTTTTT.

CDR3 residues: CASSLEPQVEYEQYF. CDR3 DNA sequence: TGTGCCAGCAGCTTAGAACCGCAGGTAGAATACGAGCAGTACTTC. The rearrangement links TRBV7-6 to TRBJ2-7; D not certain. CDR1 and CDR2 from the germline V gene are SGHVS and FNYEAQ. The V gene lost 1 base and the J gene lost 4 bases, with 14 bases spanning the gap. This CDR3 region has 15 residues. Together with reference TRBV7-6 and TRBJ2-7, the CDR3 gives the full variable domain: GAGVSQSPRYKVTKRGQDVALRCDPISGHVSLYWYRQALGQGPEFLTYFNYEAQQDKSGLPNDRFSAERPEGSISTLTIQRTEQRDSAMYRCASSLEPQVEYEQYFGPGTRLTVT.

In its sample, this clone was seen a few times. The rearrangement joins TRBV30 to TRBJ1-1; D is uncertain. Germline assignment: CDR1 GTSNPN and CDR2 SVGIG (reference sequence). This CDR3 has 11 residues. V dropped 0 bases and J dropped 11 bases, with 10 bases sitting between them. The CDR3 loop is CAWSVQTHAFF. CDR3 coding DNA: TGTGCCTGGAGTGTACAGACACACGCTTTCTTT.

The chain couples TRBV21-1 to TRBJ2-6; TRBD1 is the table's D call, not checked against the DNA. TRBV21-1 is flagged as a pseudogene. The CDR3 loop spans 12 amino acids. The CDR3, as DNA: TGTGCCAGCATCCCAGGGGCCAACGTCCTGACTTTC. It encodes CASIPGANVLTF.

The genes are TRBV5-6 and TRBJ1-6, with 8 bases that match TRBD1. Per germline, CDR1 SGHDT and CDR2 YYEEEE. The junction had 4 bases not matched to a gene; V was cut back by 3 bases and J by 8 bases. This CDR3 comprises 14 residues. CDR3 sequence: CASSWTGSDSPLHF. The CDR3 DNA reads as TGTGCCAGCAGCTGGACAGGGTCGGATTCACCCCTCCACTTT. The full variable domain, rest sourced from reference TRBV5-6 and TRBJ1-6, is DAGVTQSPTHLIKTRGQQVTLRCSPKSGHDTVSWYQQALGQGPQFIFQYYEEEERQRGNFPDRFSGHQFPNYSSELNVNALLLGDSALYLCASSWTGSDSPLHFGNGTRLTVT.

V gene TRBV30 combines with J gene TRBJ1-1; D ambiguous. This CDR3 is built from 14 residues. Germline CDR1 GTSNPN, CDR2 SVGIG (reference sequence). Trimming cost V 5 bases and J 4 bases, with 17 bases left between them. Written as DNA, the CDR3 is TGTGCCTGGGTATCCCGGGTGGCGGGCACTGAAGCTTTCTTT. Residues: CAWVSRVAGTEAFF.

This clone was counted between two and nine times. V gene TRBV5-4 combines with J gene TRBJ1-4; D unclear. There are 12 residues in the CDR3. V shed 2 bases and J shed 3 bases, with 2 bases lying between them. Per germline, CDR1 SGHNT and CDR2 YYREEE (reference sequence). The CDR3 sequence is CASSFANEKLFF. CDR3 coding DNA: TGTGCCAGCAGCTTCGCTAATGAAAAACTGTTTTTT.

CDR3 in amino acids: CASKQRGQTGELFF. DNA of the CDR3: TGCGCCAGCAAGCAGCGGGGGCAGACCGGGGAGCTGTTTTTT. V gene TRBV10-2 combines with J gene TRBJ2-2, with TRBD2 matching over 8 bases. The germline V gene has CDR1 WSHSY and CDR2 SAAADI. This CDR3 is built from 14 residues. J gave up 5 bases and V 7 bases, and 6 bases lay outside the gene matches.